The T cell receptor (beta chain) described here comes from a study of T cell clonotyping in hematopoietic cell transplantation. The CDR3 contains 16 residues. The V and J ends lost 6 bases and 5 bases respectively, with 23 bases between them. CDR1 and CDR2 from the germline V gene are SGHDT and YYEEEE. As to this clone: What it binds is not known.

Regarding the study as a whole: After transplant, recipient diversity fell while pathologically expanded clonotypes grew through day 180. Without cell sorting, CD4 versus CD8 contributions remain unresolved.

Here immunoSEQ multiplex PCR was the method, and the copy in TCRdb shows in-frame clones only, minus some. Of approximately 42,000 clones detected, 95% appear once; the ten largest clones hold approximately 0.94%. J is TRBJ1-2 and V is TRBV5-6, with D unclear. The source is a man aged 25-40 years in good health. Some clones in this sample may be carry-over from other donors' samples. The sample was peripheral blood mononuclear cells. Here the CDR3 reads CASTPLGVGLGYGYTF. The DNA of the CDR3 is TGTGCCAGCACCCCTCTAGGCGTGGGTCTCGGGTATGGCTACACCTTC.